These T cell receptor beta chains were read from a single sample in a study of blood T cell repertoires in COVID-19. The method was immunoSEQ multiplex PCR; TCRdb's version includes in-frame clones alone and lacks a portion of them. The table shows about 120,000 clones, with 85% to 90% occurring only once. Specimen: peripheral blood. These receptors originate from a man between 65 and 85 years old who had recovered from COVID-19. Both conserved end residues are part of each CDR3. Each record gives: V gene, clone size, J gene, D gene, CDR3 DNA, CDR3 protein. The D gene is left open where the match is weak. Rows give clone size only sometimes, using once, few, many, or a class for an expanded clone.

TRBV5-6	NA	TRBJ1-1	NA	TGTGCCAGCAGCTTGGGAGGGCACACTGAAGCTTTCTTT	CASSLGGHTEAFF
TRBV30	NA	TRBJ2-3	TRBD1	TGTGCCTGGAGTAGGGCAGGGGGTGGGGATACGCAGTATTTT	CAWSRAGGGDTQYF
TRBV9	NA	TRBJ1-4	NA	TGTGCCAGCAGCGTAGGGACTGCGCAGAATGAAAAACTGTTTTTT	CASSVGTAQNEKLFF
TRBV29-1	NA	TRBJ2-2	NA	TGCAGCGTCCCTGAAGCCCCCGGGGAGCTGTTTTTT	CSVPEAPGELFF
TRBV29-1	NA	TRBJ1-1	NA	TGCAGCGTTGTAAGGGGCACTGAAGCTTTCTTT	CSVVRGTEAFF
TRBV7-9	NA	TRBJ1-1	NA	TGTGCCAGCAGCCCTTCCAGGGAGGCCCCTGAAGCTTTCTTT	CASSPSREAPEAFF
TRBV30	NA	TRBJ2-1	TRBD2	TGTGCCTGGAGTGCCGGACTAGTAGGAACCAATGAGCAGTTCTTC	CAWSAGLVGTNEQFF
TRBV18	once	TRBJ2-5	NA	TGTGCCAGCTCCCCAGGGGGAGGAGGAGAGACCCAGTACTTC	CASSPGGGGETQYF
TRBV2	NA	TRBJ1-4	NA	TGTGCCAGCAGCGGTATAGGGGCTAATGAAAAACTGTTTTTT	CASSGIGANEKLFF
TRBV7-2	NA	TRBJ1-3	NA	TGTGCCAGCAGCTTAGCGGGGGGGAATTCTGGAAACACCATATATTTT	CASSLAGGNSGNTIYF
TRBV10-3	NA	TRBJ2-2	TRBD2	TGTGCCATCAGTGTGGGACTAGCGGGAGACACCGGGGAGCTGTTTTTT	CAISVGLAGDTGELFF
TRBV7-2	NA	TRBJ1-1	NA	TGTGCCAGCAGCTCCTACGGGGTCGGTAACACTGAAGCTTTCTTT	CASSSYGVGNTEAFF
TRBV12-3/TRBV12-4	NA	TRBJ2-5	NA	TGTGCCAGCAGTTTTCAGGGGGGCGAGACCCAGTACTTC	CASSFQGGETQYF
TRBV19	NA	TRBJ1-2	NA	TGTGCCAGTAGTATGAGCCGATTGATCTATGGCTACACCTTC	CASSMSRLIYGYTF
TRBV3-1/TRBV3-2	NA	TRBJ2-3	NA	TGTGCCAGCAGCCACTGGCCCTTACGCACAGATACGCAGTATTTT	CASSHWPLRTDTQYF
TRBV5-1	NA	TRBJ2-5	TRBD2	TGCGCCAGCGCAACTAGCGGGAGAGGGGATGAGACCCAGTACTTC	CASATSGRGDETQYF
TRBV28	NA	TRBJ1-4	NA	TGTGCCAGCAGTTTCGGCGGGGGCGAGGGTGAAAAACTGTTTTTT	CASSFGGGEGEKLFF
TRBV2	once	TRBJ2-7	TRBD1	TGTGCCAGCAACGAACCGGACAGGACCTACGAGCAGTACTTC	CASNEPDRTYEQYF
TRBV27	NA	TRBJ2-2	TRBD1	TGTGCCAGCAGCTCCGGGACAGGGAACACCGGGGAGCTGTTTTTT	CASSSGTGNTGELFF
TRBV5-1	NA	TRBJ2-7	TRBD2	TGCGCCAGCAGCCGGGAGGGGACCTACGAGCAGTACTTC	CASSREGTYEQYF
TRBV4-1	NA	TRBJ2-7	NA	TGCGCCAGCAGCCAAGGAGCAGGGTCTGTCGAGCAGTACTTC	CASSQGAGSVEQYF
TRBV10-2	NA	TRBJ1-2	NA	TGCGCCAGCAGTGAGCCCCTCCTCAGCTATGGCTACACCTTC	CASSEPLLSYGYTF
TRBV7-2	NA	TRBJ2-2	TRBD2	TGTGCCAGCAGCTTACTCGCGGGAGGGGGGGCCACCGGGGAGCTGTTTTTT	CASSLLAGGGATGELFF
TRBV5-1	NA	TRBJ1-2	TRBD1	TGCGCCAGCAGCTTGACAGGGGCCTATGGCTACACCTTC	CASSLTGAYGYTF
TRBV5-1	once	TRBJ2-2	TRBD1	TGCGCCAGCAGCTTAGCTCGACAGGGAGCATCCGGGGAGCTGTTTTTT	CASSLARQGASGELFF